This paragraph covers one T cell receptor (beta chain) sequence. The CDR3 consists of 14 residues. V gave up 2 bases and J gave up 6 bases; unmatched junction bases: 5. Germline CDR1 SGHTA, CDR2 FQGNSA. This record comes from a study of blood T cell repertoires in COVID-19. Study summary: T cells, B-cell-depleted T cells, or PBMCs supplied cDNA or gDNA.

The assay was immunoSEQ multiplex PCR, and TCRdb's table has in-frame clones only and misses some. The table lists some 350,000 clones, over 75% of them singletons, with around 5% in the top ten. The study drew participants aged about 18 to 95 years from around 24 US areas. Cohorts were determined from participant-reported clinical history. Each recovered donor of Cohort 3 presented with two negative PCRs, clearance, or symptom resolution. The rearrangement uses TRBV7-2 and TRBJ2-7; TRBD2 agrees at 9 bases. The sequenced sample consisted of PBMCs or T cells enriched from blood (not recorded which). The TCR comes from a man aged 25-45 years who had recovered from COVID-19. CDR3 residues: CASSLTGTSSEQYF. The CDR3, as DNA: TGTGCCAGCAGCTTAACCGGGACTAGCAGCGAGCAGTACTTC.